This TCR beta chain was captured in a study of T cell changes during pregnancy in multiple sclerosis. The data were produced by immunoSEQ multiplex PCR, yet TCRdb's version contains in-frame clones alone and is incomplete. The sample consists of roughly 80,000 clones, 93% of them appearing once. The germline V and J ends were trimmed by 3 bases and 6 bases, with 14 bases remaining between them. The length of the CDR3 is 14 residues. In germline, CDR1 is SGHTA, CDR2 FQGNSA. This receptor was taken from a female donor with multiple sclerosis, enrolled in a pregnancy study. The chain links TRBV7-2 to TRBJ1-1; maybe TRBD1 (5 bases). This material consisted of peripheral blood, taken in the second trimester of pregnancy. The CDR3 loop reads CASSFTADSPEAFF. The CDR3 nucleotides read TGTGCCAGCAGCTTCACGGCCGACAGCCCTGAAGCTTTCTTT.